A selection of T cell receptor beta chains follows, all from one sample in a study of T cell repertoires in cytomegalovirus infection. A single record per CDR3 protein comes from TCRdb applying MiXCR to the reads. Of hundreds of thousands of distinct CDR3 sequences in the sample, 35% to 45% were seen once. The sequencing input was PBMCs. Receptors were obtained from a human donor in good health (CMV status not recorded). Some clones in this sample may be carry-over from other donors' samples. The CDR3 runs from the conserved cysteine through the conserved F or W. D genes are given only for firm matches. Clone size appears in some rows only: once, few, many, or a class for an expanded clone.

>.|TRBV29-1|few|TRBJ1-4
TGCAGCGTTGAAAATAACGGGGGGAAAATGACTAATGAAAAACTGTTTTTT
CSVENNGGKMTNEKLFF
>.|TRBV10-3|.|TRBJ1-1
TGTGCCATCAGTGAGGCCCGGGGGTGGAACACTGAAGCTTTCTTT
CAISEARGWNTEAFF
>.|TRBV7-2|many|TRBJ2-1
TGTGCCAGCAGCTCAAAAACGAGCTCCTACAATGAGCAGTTCTTC
CASSSKTSSYNEQFF
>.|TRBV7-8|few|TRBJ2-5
TGTGCCAGCAGCCTTTGGACAGCCAAGACAGAGACCCAGTACTTC
CASSLWTAKTETQYF
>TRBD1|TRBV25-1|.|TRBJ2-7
TGTGCCAGCAGTAGGACAGGGTCGATCAACGAGCAGTACTTC
CASSRTGSINEQYF
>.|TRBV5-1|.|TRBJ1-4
TGCGCCAGCAGCTCCAGTTTAACCGACCCAGGGTATAATGAAAAACTGTTTTTT
CASSSSLTDPGYNEKLFF
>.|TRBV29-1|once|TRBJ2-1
TGCAGCGTTCGGAGGGGGGCCTCACCGTACAATGAGCAGTTCTTC
CSVRRGASPYNEQFF
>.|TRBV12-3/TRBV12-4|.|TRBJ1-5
TGTGCCAGCAGTTCTAACGTGGCGAGTCCCCATCAGCCCCAGCATTTT
CASSSNVASPHQPQHF
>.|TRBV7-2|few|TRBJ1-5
TGTGCCAGCTCATTCCCCGTCGGGCCCCAGCATTTT
CASSFPVGPQHF
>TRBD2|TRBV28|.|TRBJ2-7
TGTGCCAGCAGTTCCCAAATTCTAATGGCGGGAGTCGCATACGCGCCGTACTTC
CASSSQILMAGVAYAPYF
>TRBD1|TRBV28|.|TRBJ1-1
TGTGCCAGCAGACATACAGGGGGGGGGACTGAAGCTTTCTTT
CASRHTGGGTEAFF
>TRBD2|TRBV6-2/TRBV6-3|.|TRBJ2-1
TGTGCCAGCAGTTTAGATAGCGGGGGGGCCCTGAATGAGCAGTTCTTC
CASSLDSGGALNEQFF
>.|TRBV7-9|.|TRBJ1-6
TGTGCCAGCGGCGGATATAATTCACCCCTCCAATTT
CASGGYNSPLQF
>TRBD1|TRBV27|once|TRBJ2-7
TGTGCCACCCGCCCAAGGACAGGGGGCTACGAGCAGTACTTC
CATRPRTGGYEQYF
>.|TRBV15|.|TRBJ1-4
TGTGCCACCAGCGGAATACAGGGCACAACTAATGAAAAACTGTTTTTT
CATSGIQGTTNEKLFF
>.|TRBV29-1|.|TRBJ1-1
TGCAGCGTTGAGGGGAGGGGGGGCGACACTGAAGCTTTCTTT
CSVEGRGGDTEAFF